These 4 T cell receptor beta chains were sequenced from one sample in a study of OX40 agonist ivuxolimab in advanced cancers. Assay used: immunoSEQ multiplex PCR; TCRdb lists only in-frame clones, some missing. The sample holds just under 95,000 clones, over 75% seen once. This specimen was CD4+ or CD8+ T cells sorted from blood, taken in a trial of the OX40 agonist ivuxolimab. Receptor source: an adult with an advanced solid tumor such as melanoma, head and neck, liver or kidney cancer.

The chain couples TRBV7-2 to TRBJ2-7; 9 nucleotides match TRBD1. CDR3 length equals 14 residues. The junction had 4 bases not matched to a gene; V was cut back by 5 bases and J by 2 bases. Germline V CDR1 and CDR2: SGHTA, FQGNSA. The chain's CDR3 is CASSVDRGPYEQYF. The CDR3, as DNA: TGTGCCAGCAGCGTGGACAGGGGCCCCTACGAGCAGTACTTC.

This chain uses TRBV7-2 with TRBJ2-4, with D maybe TRBD2 (6 bases). Germline CDR1 and CDR2: SGHTA and FQGNSA. The CDR3 extends over 16 amino acids. Trimming took 6 bases from V and 0 from J, leaving 15 bases between them. The CDR3 is CASRGGEILAKNIQYF. CDR3 sequence (DNA): TGTGCCAGCAGAGGAGGGGAGATTCTAGCCAAAAACATTCAGTACTTC.

This chain joins TRBV5-5 and TRBJ1-2; possibly TRBD1 for D (5 bases). V was clipped by 1 base and J by 6 bases, with 22 bases between them. Germline assignment: CDR1 SGHKS and CDR2 YYEKEE (reference sequence). The CDR3 has 17 residues. The CDR3 reads CASSLMLFQGMGDGYTF. The CDR3 bases are TGTGCCAGCAGCTTGATGCTGTTTCAGGGAATGGGGGATGGCTACACCTTC.

V is TRBV25-1 and J is TRBJ2-7, with D possibly being TRBD2 (6 bases). In germline, CDR1 is MGHDK, CDR2 SYGVNS. The CDR3 runs 14 residues. V lost 3 bases and J 2 bases, leaving 11 bases between the germline ends. CDR3 sequence: CASSDGGRTYEQYF. CDR3 sequence (DNA): TGTGCCAGCAGTGACGGAGGGAGGACCTACGAGCAGTACTTC.